The 3 T cell receptor beta chains listed next were all sequenced from one sample in a study of chemoradiotherapy in HPV16-positive cancers. Clones were read by immunoSEQ multiplex PCR, and TCRdb kept only the in-frame ones, dropping some. The sample has about 15,000 clones; 85% to 90% are singletons. Specimen: blood, collected from a patient who underwent chemoradiotherapy. These TCRs come from a human donor with HPV-associated anogenital cancer.

This clone was observed once. This chain uses TRBV5-4 with TRBJ1-3, with D possibly being TRBD1 (5 bases). The V gene's germline CDR1 is SGHNT and CDR2 YYREEE (reference sequence). The CDR3 is made up of 15 amino acids. V was cut by 3 bases and J by 9 bases, with 19 bases left in between. The CDR3 region is CASSSASREGSTIYF. The DNA for the CDR3 is TGTGCCAGCAGCTCCGCCAGCAGGGAGGGGAGCACCATATATTTT.

With regard to this clone: An end of the junction differs from the germline gene, which may be a read error. The V gene is TRBV18, the J gene TRBJ1-6; a possible D gene is TRBD1 (5 bases). In germline, CDR1 is KGHSH, CDR2 LQKENI. This CDR3 is 16 amino acids long. CDR3 in amino acids: CASSAPNGGYNSPLHF. CDR3 in DNA: TGTGCCAGCTCAGCACCGAATGGGGGTTATAATTCACCCCTCCACTTT.

The chain links TRBV29-1 to TRBJ1-2; 11 positions agree with TRBD1. This CDR3 has 15 amino acids. Trimming took 7 bases from V and 1 from J; bases not matched to a gene: 8. Germline assignment: CDR1 SQVTM and CDR2 ANQGSEA. CDR3 in amino acids: CSAAGQGVGNYGYTF. Here the CDR3 DNA reads TGCAGCGCGGCGGGACAGGGGGTTGGTAACTATGGCTACACCTTC.